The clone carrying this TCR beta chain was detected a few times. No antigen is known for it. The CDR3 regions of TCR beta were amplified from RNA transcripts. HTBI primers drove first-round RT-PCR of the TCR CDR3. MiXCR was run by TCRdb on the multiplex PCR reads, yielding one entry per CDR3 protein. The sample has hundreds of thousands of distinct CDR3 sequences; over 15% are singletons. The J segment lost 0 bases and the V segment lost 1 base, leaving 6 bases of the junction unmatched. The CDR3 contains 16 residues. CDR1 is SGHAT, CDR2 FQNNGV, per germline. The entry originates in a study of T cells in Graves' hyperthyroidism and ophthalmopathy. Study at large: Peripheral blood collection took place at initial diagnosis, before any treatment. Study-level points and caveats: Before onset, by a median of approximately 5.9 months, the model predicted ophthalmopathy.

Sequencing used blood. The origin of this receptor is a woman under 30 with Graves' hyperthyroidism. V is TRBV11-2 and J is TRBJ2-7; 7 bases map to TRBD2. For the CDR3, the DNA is TGTGCCAGCAGCTTAGGTCGGGTAGCGGGCTCCTACGAGCAGTACTTC. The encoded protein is CASSLGRVAGSYEQYF. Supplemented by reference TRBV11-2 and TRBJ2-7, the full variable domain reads EAGVAQSPRYKIIEKRQSVAFWCNPISGHATLYWYQQILGQGPKLLIQFQNNGVVDDSQLPKDRFSAERLKGVDSTLKIQPAKLEDSAVYLCASSLGRVAGSYEQYFGPGTRLTVT.